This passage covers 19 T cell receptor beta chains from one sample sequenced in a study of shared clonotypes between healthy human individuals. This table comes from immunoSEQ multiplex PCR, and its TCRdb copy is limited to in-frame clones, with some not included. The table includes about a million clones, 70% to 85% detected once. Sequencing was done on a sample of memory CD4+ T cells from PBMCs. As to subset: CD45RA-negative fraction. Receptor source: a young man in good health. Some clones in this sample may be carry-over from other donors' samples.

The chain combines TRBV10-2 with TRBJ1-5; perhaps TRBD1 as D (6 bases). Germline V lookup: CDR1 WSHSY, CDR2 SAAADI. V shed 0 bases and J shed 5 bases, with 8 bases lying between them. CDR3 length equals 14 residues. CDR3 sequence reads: CASSESGGYQPQHF. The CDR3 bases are TGCGCCAGCAGTGAGTCAGGGGGTTATCAGCCCCAGCATTTT.

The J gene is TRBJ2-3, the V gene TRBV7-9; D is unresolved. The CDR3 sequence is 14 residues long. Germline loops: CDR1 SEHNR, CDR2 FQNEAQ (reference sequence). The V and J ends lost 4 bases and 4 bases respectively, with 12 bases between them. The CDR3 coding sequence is TGTGCCAGCAGCTCTAACACCCTCGCAGATACGCAGTATTTT. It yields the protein CASSSNTLADTQYF.

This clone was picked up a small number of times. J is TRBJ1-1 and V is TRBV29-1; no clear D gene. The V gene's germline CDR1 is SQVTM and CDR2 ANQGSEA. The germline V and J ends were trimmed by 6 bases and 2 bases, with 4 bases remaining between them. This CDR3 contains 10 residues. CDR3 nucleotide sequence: TGCAGCGTCTACAACACTGAAGCTTTCTTT. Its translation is CSVYNTEAFF.

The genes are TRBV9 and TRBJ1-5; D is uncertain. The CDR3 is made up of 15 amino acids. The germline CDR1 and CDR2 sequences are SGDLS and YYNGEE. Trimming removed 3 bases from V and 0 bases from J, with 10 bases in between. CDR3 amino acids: CASSAGIDSNQPQHF. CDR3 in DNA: TGTGCCAGCAGCGCGGGGATCGATAGCAATCAGCCCCAGCATTTT.

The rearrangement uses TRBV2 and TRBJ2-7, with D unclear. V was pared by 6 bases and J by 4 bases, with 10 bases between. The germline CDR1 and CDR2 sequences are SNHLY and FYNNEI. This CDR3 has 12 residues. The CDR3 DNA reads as TGTGCCAGCAGGTACGAAGCTTACGAGCAGTACTTC. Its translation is CASRYEAYEQYF. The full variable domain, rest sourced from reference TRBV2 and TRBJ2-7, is EPEVTQTPSHQVTQMGQEVILRCVPISNHLYFYWYRQILGQKVEFLVSFYNNEISEKSEIFDDQFSVERPDGSNFTLKIRSTKLEDSAMYFCASRYEAYEQYFGPGTRLTVT.

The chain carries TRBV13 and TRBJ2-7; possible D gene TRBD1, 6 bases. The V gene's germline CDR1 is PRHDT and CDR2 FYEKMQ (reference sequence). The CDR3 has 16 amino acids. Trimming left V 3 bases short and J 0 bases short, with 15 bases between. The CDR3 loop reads CASSFQGSLRSYEQYF. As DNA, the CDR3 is TGTGCCAGCAGCTTTCAGGGGTCCCTACGCTCCTACGAGCAGTACTTC. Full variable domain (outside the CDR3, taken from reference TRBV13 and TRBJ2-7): AAGVIQSPRHLIKEKRETATLKCYPIPRHDTVYWYQQGPGQDPQFLISFYEKMQSDKGSIPDRFSAQQFSDYHSELNMSSLELGDSALYFCASSFQGSLRSYEQYFGPGTRLTVT.

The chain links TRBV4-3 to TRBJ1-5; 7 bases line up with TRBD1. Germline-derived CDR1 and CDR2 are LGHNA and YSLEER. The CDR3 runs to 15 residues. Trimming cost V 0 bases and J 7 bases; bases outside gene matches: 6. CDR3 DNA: TGCGCCAGCAGCCAAGATCCCAGGGGGAGGCAGCCCCAGCATTTT. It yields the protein CASSQDPRGRQPQHF.

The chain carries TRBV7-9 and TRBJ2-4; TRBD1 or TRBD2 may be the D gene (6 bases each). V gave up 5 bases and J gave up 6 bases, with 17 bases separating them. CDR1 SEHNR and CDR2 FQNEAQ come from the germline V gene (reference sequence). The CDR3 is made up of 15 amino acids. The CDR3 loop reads CASSLSGASGNIQYF. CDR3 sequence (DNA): TGTGCCAGCAGCCTCTCGGGGGCGAGCGGAAACATTCAGTACTTC.

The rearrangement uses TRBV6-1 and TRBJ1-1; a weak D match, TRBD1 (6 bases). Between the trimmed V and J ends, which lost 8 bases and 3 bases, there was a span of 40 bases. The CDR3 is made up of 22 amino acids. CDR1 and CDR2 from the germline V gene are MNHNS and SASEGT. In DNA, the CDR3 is TGTGCCAGCGGCGAAGCACCGGGCCCGATCGCCAGGGGAGGGGGGTTTGACACTGAAGCTTTCTTT. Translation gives CASGEAPGPIARGGGFDTEAFF.

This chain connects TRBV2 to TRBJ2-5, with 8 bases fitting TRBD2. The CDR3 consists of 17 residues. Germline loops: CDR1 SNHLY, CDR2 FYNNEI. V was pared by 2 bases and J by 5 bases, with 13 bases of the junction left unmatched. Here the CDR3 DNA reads TGTGCCAGCAGTGAAAGTCGGTCGGGAGGGCCAAGTGAGACCCAGTACTTC. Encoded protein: CASSESRSGGPSETQYF. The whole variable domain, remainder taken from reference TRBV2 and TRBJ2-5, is EPEVTQTPSHQVTQMGQEVILRCVPISNHLYFYWYRQILGQKVEFLVSFYNNEISEKSEIFDDQFSVERPDGSNFTLKIRSTKLEDSAMYFCASSESRSGGPSETQYFGPGTRLLVL.

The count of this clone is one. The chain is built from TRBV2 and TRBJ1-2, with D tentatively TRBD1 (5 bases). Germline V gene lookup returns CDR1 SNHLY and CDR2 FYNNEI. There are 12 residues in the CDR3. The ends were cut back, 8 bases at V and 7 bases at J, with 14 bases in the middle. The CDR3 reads CASGGRGAGYTF. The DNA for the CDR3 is TGTGCCAGCGGGGGAAGGGGCGCTGGCTACACCTTC.

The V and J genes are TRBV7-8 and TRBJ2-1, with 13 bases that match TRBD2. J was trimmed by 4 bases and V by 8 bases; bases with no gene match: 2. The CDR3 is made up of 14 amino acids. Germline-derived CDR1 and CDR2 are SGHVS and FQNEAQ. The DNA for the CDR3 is TGTGCCAGCGAGGGACTAGCGGGATACAATGAGCAGTTCTTC. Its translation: CASEGLAGYNEQFF. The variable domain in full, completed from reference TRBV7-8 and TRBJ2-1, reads GAGVSQSPRYKVAKRGQDVALRCDPISGHVSLFWYQQALGQGPEFLTYFQNEAQLDKSGLPSDRFFAERPEGSVSTLKIQRTQQEDSAVYLCASEGLAGYNEQFFGPGTRLTVL.

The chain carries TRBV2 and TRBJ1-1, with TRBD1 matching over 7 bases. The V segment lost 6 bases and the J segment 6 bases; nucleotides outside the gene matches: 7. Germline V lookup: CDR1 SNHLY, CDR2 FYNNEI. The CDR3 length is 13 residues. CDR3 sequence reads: CASRSEGASEAFF. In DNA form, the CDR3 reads TGTGCCAGCAGGTCCGAGGGGGCATCTGAAGCTTTCTTT.

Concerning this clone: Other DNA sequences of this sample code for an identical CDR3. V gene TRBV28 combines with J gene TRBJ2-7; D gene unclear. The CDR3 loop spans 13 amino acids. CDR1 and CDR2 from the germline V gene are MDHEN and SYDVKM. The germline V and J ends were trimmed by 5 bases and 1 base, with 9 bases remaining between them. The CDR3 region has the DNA TGTGCCAGCAGTCTACCCGGATCCTACGAGCAGTACTTC. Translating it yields CASSLPGSYEQYF.

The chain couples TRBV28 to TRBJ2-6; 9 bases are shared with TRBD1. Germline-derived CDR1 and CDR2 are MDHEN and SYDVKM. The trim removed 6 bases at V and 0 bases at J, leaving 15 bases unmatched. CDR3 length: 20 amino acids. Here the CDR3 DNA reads TGTGCCAGCAGCCCCCGTTTAGGGACAGGGCCGTTCTCTGGGGCCAACGTCCTGACTTTC. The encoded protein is CASSPRLGTGPFSGANVLTF. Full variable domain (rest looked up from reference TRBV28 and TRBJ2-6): DVKVTQSSRYLVKRTGEKVFLECVQDMDHENMFWYRQDPGLGLRLIYFSYDVKMKEKGDIPEGYSVSREKKERFSLILESASTNQTSMYLCASSPRLGTGPFSGANVLTFGAGSRLTVL.

The CDR3 sequence is CASSWEGGSYEQYF. The CDR3 nucleotides read TGCGCCAGCAGCTGGGAAGGGGGCTCCTACGAGCAGTACTTC. V is TRBV5-1 and J is TRBJ2-7; the D gene is possibly TRBD1 (6 bases). Germline V gives CDR1 SGHRS, CDR2 YFSETQ. V shed 3 bases and J shed 0 bases, with 10 bases lying between them. CDR3 length equals 14 residues.

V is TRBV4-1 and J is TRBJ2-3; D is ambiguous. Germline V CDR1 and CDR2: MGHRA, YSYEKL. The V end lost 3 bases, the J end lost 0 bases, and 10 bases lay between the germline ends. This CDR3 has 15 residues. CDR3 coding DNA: TGCGCCAGCAGCCATGCGGTGGCGAGCACAGATACGCAGTATTTT. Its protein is CASSHAVASTDTQYF.

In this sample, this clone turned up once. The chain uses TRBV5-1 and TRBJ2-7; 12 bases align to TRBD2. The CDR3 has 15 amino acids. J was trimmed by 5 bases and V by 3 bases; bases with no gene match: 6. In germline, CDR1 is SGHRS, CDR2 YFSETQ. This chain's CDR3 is CASSSRTSGTNEQYF. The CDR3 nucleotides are TGCGCCAGCAGCTCCCGGACTAGCGGGACGAACGAGCAGTACTTC.

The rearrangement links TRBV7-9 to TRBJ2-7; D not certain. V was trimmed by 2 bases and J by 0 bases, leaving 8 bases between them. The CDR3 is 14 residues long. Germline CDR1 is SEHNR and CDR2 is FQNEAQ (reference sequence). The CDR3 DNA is TGTGCCAGCAGCTTAAGGCTGCTCTCCTACGAGCAGTACTTC. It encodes CASSLRLLSYEQYF.